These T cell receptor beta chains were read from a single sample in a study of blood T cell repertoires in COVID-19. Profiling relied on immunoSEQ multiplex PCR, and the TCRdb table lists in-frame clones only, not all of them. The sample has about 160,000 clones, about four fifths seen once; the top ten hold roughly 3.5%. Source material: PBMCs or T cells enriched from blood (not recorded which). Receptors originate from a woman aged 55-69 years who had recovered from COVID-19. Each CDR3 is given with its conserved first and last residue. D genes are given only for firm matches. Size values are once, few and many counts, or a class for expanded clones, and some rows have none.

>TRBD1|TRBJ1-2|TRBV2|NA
CASRLIIGDSRGHTF
TGTGCCAGCAGACTCATTATAGGGGACAGCCGGGGACACACCTTC
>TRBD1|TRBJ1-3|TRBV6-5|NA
CASSITGGSGNTIYF
TGTGCCAGCAGCATAACAGGGGGCTCTGGAAACACCATATATTTT
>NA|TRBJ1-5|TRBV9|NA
CASSADAVQPQHF
TGTGCCAGCAGCGCCGACGCGGTTCAGCCCCAGCATTTT
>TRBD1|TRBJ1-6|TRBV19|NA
CATLAGTGNSPLHF
TGTGCCACCCTGGCCGGGACAGGTAATTCACCCCTCCACTTT
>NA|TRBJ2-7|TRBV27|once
CASSLSHSHEQYF
TGTGCCAGCAGTCTGTCCCACAGCCACGAGCAGTACTTC
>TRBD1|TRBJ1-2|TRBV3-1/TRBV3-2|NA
CASSQDRGQGLFRGYTF
TGTGCCAGCAGCCAAGATCGAGGACAGGGCTTGTTTCGGGGCTACACCTTC
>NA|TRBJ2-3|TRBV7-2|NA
CASSVAAADTQYF
TGTGCCAGCAGCGTCGCGGCAGCAGATACGCAGTATTTT
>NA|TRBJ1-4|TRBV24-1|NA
CATSDPTGEKLFF
TGTGCCACCAGTGATCCTACAGGGGAAAAACTGTTTTTT
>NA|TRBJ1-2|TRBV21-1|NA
CASSKLSRQGGYGYTF
TGTGCCAGCAGCAAATTAAGTCGACAGGGGGGCTATGGCTACACCTTC
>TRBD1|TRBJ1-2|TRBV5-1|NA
CASSSRDSYGYTF
TGCGCCAGCAGCTCCCGGGACAGCTATGGCTACACCTTC
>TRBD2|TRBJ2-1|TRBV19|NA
CASRLTSGGAPEQFF
TGTGCCAGTAGATTAACTAGCGGCGGGGCCCCCGAGCAGTTCTTC
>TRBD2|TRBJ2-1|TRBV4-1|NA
CASSQDPPNTSGGHNNEQFF
TGCGCCAGCAGCCAAGACCCCCCAAATACTAGCGGGGGGCACAACAATGAGCAGTTCTTC
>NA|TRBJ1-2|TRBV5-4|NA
CASSERTGYGYTF
TGTGCCAGCAGCGAACGGACGGGGTATGGCTACACCTTC